This passage covers 20 T cell receptor beta chains from one sample sequenced in a study of shared clonotypes between healthy human individuals. Profiling relied on immunoSEQ multiplex PCR, and the TCRdb table lists in-frame clones only, not all of them. The sample contains millions of clones, around 95% of which appear only once. Sequencing input: naive CD4+ T cells sorted from blood. The subset is: CD45RA+ positively selected. The receptors originated from a man aged 18 to 35 in good health.

The V gene is TRBV19, the J gene TRBJ2-7; possibly TRBD1 or TRBD2 for D (5 bases each). The germline V gene has CDR1 LNHDA and CDR2 SQIVND (reference sequence). The CDR3 is made up of 11 amino acids. Trimming took off 6 bases at V and 8 bases at J, with 11 bases between the two ends. The CDR3 protein is CASRGDVKQYF. DNA for the CDR3: TGTGCCAGTAGGGGGGACGTGAAGCAGTACTTC.

For the CDR3, the DNA is TGTGCCATCAGTGACCCCGGGCCGGGACAGGGGGCCTATGGCTACACCTTC. This encodes CAISDPGPGQGAYGYTF. The rearrangement uses TRBV10-3 and TRBJ1-2; 12 bases are a match to TRBD1. This CDR3 is built from 17 residues. J lost 4 bases, V lost 3 bases, and 9 bases had no gene match. Germline V gene sequence: CDR1 ENHRY, CDR2 SYGVKD.

This sequence joins TRBV5-4 and TRBJ2-7; no clear D gene. CDR3 length equals 14 residues. From germline, CDR1 is SGHNT and CDR2 YYREEE (reference sequence). Trimming pared 4 bases from V and 2 bases from J, leaving 13 bases between. CDR3 sequence reads: CASSKDHGPYEQYF. The CDR3 bases are TGTGCCAGCAGCAAGGATCACGGTCCCTACGAGCAGTACTTC. Full variable domain (missing parts from reference TRBV5-4 and TRBJ2-7): ETGVTQSPTHLIKTRGQQVTLRCSSQSGHNTVSWYQQALGQGPQFIFQYYREEENGRGNFPPRFSGLQFPNYSSELNVNALELDDSALYLCASSKDHGPYEQYFGPGTRLTVT.

This clone was observed a few times. The rearrangement links TRBV4-1 to TRBJ2-5; possibly TRBD1 for D (6 bases). Germline lookup yields CDR1 MGHRA and CDR2 YSYEKL. The CDR3 sequence is 15 residues long. The ends were cut back, 4 bases at V and 2 bases at J, with 14 bases in the middle. CDR3 in amino acids: CASSPHTRGQETQYF. Written as DNA, the CDR3 is TGCGCCAGCAGCCCTCACACTAGGGGGCAAGAGACCCAGTACTTC.

The chain uses TRBV9 and TRBJ1-5; D is unresolved. Germline V gives CDR1 SGDLS, CDR2 YYNGEE. V gave up 6 bases and J gave up 5 bases, with 9 bases separating them. The CDR3 sequence is 12 residues long. In nucleotides, the CDR3 is TGTGCCAGCAACACCGGGGATCAGCCCCAGCATTTT. Translation gives CASNTGDQPQHF.

The chain employs TRBV27 and TRBJ2-7, with D maybe TRBD2 (6 bases). The CDR3 length is 15 residues. V was clipped by 6 bases and J by 2 bases, with 17 bases between them. Germline-derived CDR1 and CDR2 are MNHEY and SMNVEV (reference sequence). The CDR3 DNA reads as TGTGCCAGCAGCCACCGGGAGCCCCGAGCCTACGAGCAGTACTTC. Residues: CASSHREPRAYEQYF.

The rearrangement joins TRBV11-3 to TRBJ2-3; D tentatively fits TRBD1 or TRBD2 (5 bases each). Germline CDR1 SGHNT, CDR2 YENEEA. With 5 bases removed from V and 0 bases from J, the gap between germline ends came to 9 bases. This CDR3 has 14 amino acids. CDR3 nucleotides: TGTGCCAGCAGCAAAGGGGAGAGCACAGATACGCAGTATTTT. The encoded protein is CASSKGESTDTQYF. Looking up the rest from reference TRBV11-3 and TRBJ2-3 gives the full variable domain: EAGVVQSPRYKIIEKKQPVAFWCNPISGHNTLYWYLQNLGQGPELLIRYENEEAVDDSQLPKDRFSAERLKGVDSTLKIQPAELGDSAVYLCASSKGESTDTQYFGPGTRLTVL.

The chain combines TRBV2 with TRBJ2-7, with a possible D match to TRBD2 (5 bases). The CDR3 spans 12 residues. From germline, CDR1 is SNHLY and CDR2 FYNNEI. V shed 5 bases and J shed 4 bases, with 9 bases lying between them. The CDR3 DNA reads TGTGCCAGCAGTTATTCGGGGTACGAGCAGTACTTC. Its protein is CASSYSGYEQYF.

Comment on this clone: The same CDR3 also results from other DNA sequences found in this sample. The gene calls are TRBV29-1 and TRBJ2-3; D is ambiguous. The CDR3 is made up of 10 amino acids. With 4 bases removed from V and 3 bases from J, the gap between germline ends came to 2 bases. The germline V gene encodes CDR1 SQVTM and CDR2 ANQGSEA. The CDR3 bases are TGCAGCGTTGGGACAGATACGCAGTATTTT. Translation gives CSVGTDTQYF.

This clone was counted a single time. The rearrangement links TRBV5-8 to TRBJ2-2, with no clear D. CDR3 length: 12 amino acids. V shed 2 bases and J shed 5 bases, with 4 bases lying between them. Germline V CDR1 and CDR2: SGHTS, YDEGEE. The CDR3 nucleotides are TGTGCCAGCAGCTTTAGGACCGGGGAGCTGTTTTTT. It translates to CASSFRTGELFF.

The chain employs TRBV28 and TRBJ2-5, with 9 bases lining up with TRBD1. CDR1 is MDHEN, CDR2 SYDVKM, per germline. This CDR3 is built from 13 residues. The V segment lost 8 bases and the J segment 5 bases; nucleotides outside the gene matches: 6. CDR3 DNA: TGTGCCAGCTGGGGACAGGGCAGGGAGACCCAGTACTTC. Its protein is CASWGQGRETQYF.

The gene calls are TRBV28 and TRBJ1-2; a weak D match, TRBD1 (6 bases). Trimming took 6 bases from V and 4 from J, leaving 18 bases between them. The CDR3 length is 15 residues. Germline V gene lookup returns CDR1 MDHEN and CDR2 SYDVKM. This chain's CDR3 is CASSRNMEGGYGYTF. CDR3 bases: TGTGCCAGCAGCCGCAATATGGAGGGGGGCTATGGCTACACCTTC.

This clone was observed a handful of times. The same CDR3 is also encoded by other DNA sequences in this sample. V gene TRBV5-1 combines with J gene TRBJ2-3, with TRBD1 matching over 9 bases. Looked up from germline, CDR1 is SGHRS and CDR2 is YFSETQ. The CDR3 has 15 residues. Trimming took 1 base from V and 2 from J; bases not matched to a gene: 2. CDR3 residues: CASSLRQGDTDTQYF. Written as DNA, the CDR3 is TGCGCCAGCAGCTTGCGACAGGGGGACACAGATACGCAGTATTTT.

The chain joins TRBV5-4 to TRBJ2-2, with a possible D match to TRBD1 (5 bases). Trimming cost V 2 bases and J 4 bases, with 15 bases left between them. The CDR3 sequence is 16 residues long. Germline loops: CDR1 SGHNT, CDR2 YYREEE (reference sequence). Here the CDR3 DNA reads TGTGCCAGCAGCTTAGTATCAGACAGAACCACCGGGGAGCTGTTTTTT. It encodes CASSLVSDRTTGELFF.

The CDR3 DNA is TGCAGCGTTGAATGGCTGCCCGAGGGTGACACTGAAGCTTTCTTT. Its translation: CSVEWLPEGDTEAFF. V is TRBV29-1 and J is TRBJ1-1; D remains unclear. V lost 2 bases and J 3 bases, leaving 16 bases between the germline ends. The germline gives CDR1 SQVTM, CDR2 ANQGSEA. The CDR3 contains 15 residues.

This clone was counted only a few times. The chain combines TRBV18 with TRBJ2-5, with a possible D match to TRBD2 (6 bases). The end of the DNA fits TRBJ2-7 better, so the J call may be wrong. This CDR3 region has 15 residues. CDR1 and CDR2 from the germline V gene are KGHSH and LQKENI. The CDR3 is CASSLSGTAALEQYF. In DNA form, the CDR3 reads TGTGCCAGCTCACTTTCCGGGACTGCAGCTCTCGAGCAGTACTTC.

The V and J genes are TRBV2 and TRBJ2-5, with 12 bases that match TRBD1. V lost 4 bases and J lost 5; bases outside the gene matches: 2. Germline CDR1 is SNHLY and CDR2 is FYNNEI. CDR3 length: 14 residues. CDR3 amino acids: CASSGDRGLETQYF. DNA of the CDR3: TGTGCCAGCAGTGGGGACAGGGGGCTGGAGACCCAGTACTTC.

This rearrangement joins TRBV6-1 to TRBJ2-7; D may be TRBD2 (5 bases). This CDR3 has 15 residues. V was shortened by 7 bases and J by 2 bases, with 18 bases between the two germline ends. The V gene's germline CDR1 is MNHNS and CDR2 SASEGT. CDR3 loop: CASTHGDVGAYEQYF. CDR3 coding DNA: TGTGCCAGCACCCACGGCGACGTGGGAGCCTACGAGCAGTACTTC.

The chain recombines TRBV19 with TRBJ2-3, with D perhaps given as TRBD1 or TRBD2 (7 bases each). Germline lookup yields CDR1 LNHDA and CDR2 SQIVND (reference sequence). Trimming took off 4 bases at V and 5 bases at J, with 22 bases between the two ends. This CDR3 has 17 residues. CDR3 amino acids: CASSKRIQGRAGDTQYF. The CDR3 nucleotides read TGTGCCAGTAGTAAACGGATACAGGGGAGGGCCGGAGATACGCAGTATTTT.

V is TRBV6-1 and J is TRBJ2-1; TRBD2 might be the D (7 bases). The CDR3 contains 14 residues. Deletions cut 2 bases from V and 7 bases from J, with 12 bases between. Germline V gene sequence: CDR1 MNHNS, CDR2 SASEGT. The DNA for the CDR3 is TGTGCCAGCAGTGAATGGGGAGGGGGGAATGAGCAGTTCTTC. Protein: CASSEWGGGNEQFF.